The source of this T cell receptor (beta chain) is a study of cytomegalovirus exposure and HLA in healthy donors. About this clone itself: No antigen is known for it.

Per germline, CDR1 WSHSY and CDR2 SAAADI. This CDR3 comprises 14 residues. With 6 bases removed from V and 0 bases from J, the gap between germline ends came to 8 bases. TCRdb keeps only in-frame clones here, not all; method: immunoSEQ multiplex PCR. The sample consists of almost 200,000 clones, about 81% of them appearing once. Study-level results: Among TCR sequences, most were rare, though some public TCRs appeared in many donors. Cytomegalovirus association was assigned to some 160 TCR beta chains. Among the CMV-associated chains, a few were confirmed in vitro as specific for CMV antigens. Using the classifier, cytomegalovirus status was reportedly diagnosed with high specificity and sensitivity.

The clonotype was recovered from a woman in her twenties or thirties in good health and CMV-seronegative. The chain recombines TRBV10-2 with TRBJ2-2, with D possibly being TRBD1 (5 bases). Sequenced input: PBMCs. This CDR3 is CASSLDTNTGELFF. The CDR3 bases are TGCGCCAGCAGCCTGGACACGAACACCGGGGAGCTGTTTTTT.